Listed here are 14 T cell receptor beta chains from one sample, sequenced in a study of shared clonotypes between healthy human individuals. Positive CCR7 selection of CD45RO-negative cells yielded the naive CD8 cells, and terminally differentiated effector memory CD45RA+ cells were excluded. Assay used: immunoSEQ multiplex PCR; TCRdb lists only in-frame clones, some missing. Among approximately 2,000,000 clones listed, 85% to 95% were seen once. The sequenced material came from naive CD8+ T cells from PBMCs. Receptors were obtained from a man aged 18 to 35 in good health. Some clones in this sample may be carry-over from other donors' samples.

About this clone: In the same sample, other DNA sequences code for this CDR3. CDR3 protein: CASKLGYEQYF. CDR3 DNA sequence: TGTGCCAGCAAATTGGGATACGAGCAGTACTTC. V is TRBV27 and J is TRBJ2-7, with no clear D. Trimming stripped 7 bases from V and 4 bases from J, with 8 bases between. The CDR3 runs to 11 residues. CDR1 is MNHEY, CDR2 SMNVEV, per germline (reference sequence).

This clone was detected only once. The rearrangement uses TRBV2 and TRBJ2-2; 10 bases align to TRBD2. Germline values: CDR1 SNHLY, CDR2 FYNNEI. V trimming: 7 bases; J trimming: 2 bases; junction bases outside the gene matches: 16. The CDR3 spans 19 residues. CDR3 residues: CASTHNLAGDWPNTGELFF. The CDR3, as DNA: TGTGCCAGCACCCATAACCTAGCGGGAGATTGGCCCAACACCGGGGAGCTGTTTTTT.

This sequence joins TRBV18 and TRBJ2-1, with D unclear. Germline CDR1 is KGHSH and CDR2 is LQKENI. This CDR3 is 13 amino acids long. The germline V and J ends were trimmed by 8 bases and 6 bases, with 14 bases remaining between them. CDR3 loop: CASGPRNFNEQFF. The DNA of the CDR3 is TGTGCCAGCGGGCCCCGGAACTTCAATGAGCAGTTCTTC.

CDR3 region: CAWNLYKRDGYTF. CDR3 nucleotide sequence: TGTGCCTGGAACCTTTATAAACGGGATGGCTACACCTTC. V usage is TRBV30 and J usage is TRBJ1-2; D call uncertain. Germline CDR1 GTSNPN, CDR2 SVGIG (reference sequence). Trimming pared 4 bases from V and 6 bases from J, leaving 15 bases between. The CDR3 loop spans 13 amino acids.

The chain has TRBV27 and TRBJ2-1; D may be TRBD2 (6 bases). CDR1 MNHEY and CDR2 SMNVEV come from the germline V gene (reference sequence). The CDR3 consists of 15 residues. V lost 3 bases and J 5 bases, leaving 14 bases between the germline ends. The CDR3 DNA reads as TGTGCCAGCAGTTTCGGCGGGATGTCCCACAATGAGCAGTTCTTC. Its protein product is CASSFGGMSHNEQFF.

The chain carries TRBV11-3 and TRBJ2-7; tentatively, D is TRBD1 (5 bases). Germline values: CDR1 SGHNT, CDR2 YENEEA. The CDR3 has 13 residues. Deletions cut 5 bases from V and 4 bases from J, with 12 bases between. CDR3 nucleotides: TGTGCCAGCAGCCTTAACCAGGGATACGAGCAGTACTTC. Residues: CASSLNQGYEQYF.

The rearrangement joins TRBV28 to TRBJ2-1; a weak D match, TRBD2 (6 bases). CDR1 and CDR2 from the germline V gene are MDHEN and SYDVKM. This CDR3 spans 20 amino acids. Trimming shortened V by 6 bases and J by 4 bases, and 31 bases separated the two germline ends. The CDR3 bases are TGTGCCAGCAGCCTGATATCAAAACCCGTTACGCGGGACCAATACAATGAGCAGTTCTTC. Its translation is CASSLISKPVTRDQYNEQFF. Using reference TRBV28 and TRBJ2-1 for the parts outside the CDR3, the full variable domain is DVKVTQSSRYLVKRTGEKVFLECVQDMDHENMFWYRQDPGLGLRLIYFSYDVKMKEKGDIPEGYSVSREKKERFSLILESASTNQTSMYLCASSLISKPVTRDQYNEQFFGPGTRLTVL.

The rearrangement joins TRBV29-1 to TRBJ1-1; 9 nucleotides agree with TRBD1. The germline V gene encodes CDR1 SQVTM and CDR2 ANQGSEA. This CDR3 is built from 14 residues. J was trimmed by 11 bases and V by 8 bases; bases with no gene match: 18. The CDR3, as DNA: TGCAGCACCCCAGTGGGGGACAGGGCTTTTGAGGCTTTCTTT. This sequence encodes CSTPVGDRAFEAFF.

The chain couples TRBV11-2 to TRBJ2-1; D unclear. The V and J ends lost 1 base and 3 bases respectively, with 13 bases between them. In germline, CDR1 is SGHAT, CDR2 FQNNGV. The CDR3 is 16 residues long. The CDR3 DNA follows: TGTGCCAGCAGCTTAGGGTTAGCCTCAAACTACAATGAGCAGTTCTTC. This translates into CASSLGLASNYNEQFF.

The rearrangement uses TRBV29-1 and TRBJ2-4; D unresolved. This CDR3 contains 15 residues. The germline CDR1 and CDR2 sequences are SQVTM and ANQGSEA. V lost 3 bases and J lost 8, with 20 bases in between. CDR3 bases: TGCAGCGTTGAGGCTCGAGGCTTCCGAGAGGACATTCAGTACTTC. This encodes CSVEARGFREDIQYF.

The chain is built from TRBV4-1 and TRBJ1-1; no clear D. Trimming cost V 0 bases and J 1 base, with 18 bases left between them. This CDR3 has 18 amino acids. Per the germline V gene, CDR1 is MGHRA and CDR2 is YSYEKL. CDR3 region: CASSQDSRRSTSNTEAFF. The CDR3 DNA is TGCGCCAGCAGCCAAGATTCCCGCCGGAGCACTTCGAACACTGAAGCTTTCTTT.

The CDR3 bases are TGCGCCAGCAGCTTGGCCTCCAGGGAGGCCGTGGACGAGCAGTACTTC. Translated: CASSLASREAVDEQYF. V is TRBV5-1 and J is TRBJ2-5; TRBD2 is a possible D gene (6 bases). The J call may be in error: the DNA end matches TRBJ2-7 better. Germline assignment: CDR1 SGHRS and CDR2 YFSETQ. This CDR3 is built from 16 residues.

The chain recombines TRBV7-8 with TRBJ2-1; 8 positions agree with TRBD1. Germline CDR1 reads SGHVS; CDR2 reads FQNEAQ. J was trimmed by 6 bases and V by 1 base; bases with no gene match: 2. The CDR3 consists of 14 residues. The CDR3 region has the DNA TGTGCCAGCAGCTTAGGGGGACAGGTCAATGAGCAGTTCTTC. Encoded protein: CASSLGGQVNEQFF.

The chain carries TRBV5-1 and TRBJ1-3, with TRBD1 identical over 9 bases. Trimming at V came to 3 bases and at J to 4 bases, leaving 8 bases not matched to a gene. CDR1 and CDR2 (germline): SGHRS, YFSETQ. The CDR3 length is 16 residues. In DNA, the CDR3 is TGCGCCAGCAGCTATGATCAGGACAGGGGAGGAAACACCATATATTTT. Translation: CASSYDQDRGGNTIYF.